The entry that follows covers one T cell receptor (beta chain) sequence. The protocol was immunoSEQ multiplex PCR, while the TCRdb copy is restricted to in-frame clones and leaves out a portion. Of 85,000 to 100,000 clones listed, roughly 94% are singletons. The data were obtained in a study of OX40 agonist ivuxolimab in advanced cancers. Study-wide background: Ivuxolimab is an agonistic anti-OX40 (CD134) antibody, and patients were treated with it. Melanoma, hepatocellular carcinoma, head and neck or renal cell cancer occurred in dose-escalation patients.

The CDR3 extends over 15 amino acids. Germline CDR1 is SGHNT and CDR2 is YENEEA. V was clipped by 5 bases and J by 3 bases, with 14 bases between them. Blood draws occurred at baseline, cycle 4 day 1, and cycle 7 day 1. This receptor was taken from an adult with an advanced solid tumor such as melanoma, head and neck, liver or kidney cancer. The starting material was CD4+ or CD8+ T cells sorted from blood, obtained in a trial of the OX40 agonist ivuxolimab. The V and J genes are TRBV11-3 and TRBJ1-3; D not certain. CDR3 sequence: CASSRDNDLGNTIYF. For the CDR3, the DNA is TGTGCCAGCAGCAGAGACAATGATCTTGGAAACACCATATATTTT. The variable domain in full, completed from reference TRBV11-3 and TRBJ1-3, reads EAGVVQSPRYKIIEKKQPVAFWCNPISGHNTLYWYLQNLGQGPELLIRYENEEAVDDSQLPKDRFSAERLKGVDSTLKIQPAELGDSAVYLCASSRDNDLGNTIYFGEGSWLTVV.